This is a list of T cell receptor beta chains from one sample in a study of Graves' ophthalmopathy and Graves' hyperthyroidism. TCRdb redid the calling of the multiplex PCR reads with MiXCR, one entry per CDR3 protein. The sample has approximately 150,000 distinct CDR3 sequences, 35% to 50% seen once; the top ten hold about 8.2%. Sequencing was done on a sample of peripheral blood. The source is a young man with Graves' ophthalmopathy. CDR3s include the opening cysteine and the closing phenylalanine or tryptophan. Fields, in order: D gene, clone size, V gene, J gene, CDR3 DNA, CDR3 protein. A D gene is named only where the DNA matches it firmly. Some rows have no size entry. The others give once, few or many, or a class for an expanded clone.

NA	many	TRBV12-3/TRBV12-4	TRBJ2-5	TGTGCCAGCAGTTTTGAGACCAAAGAGACCCAGTACTTC	CASSFETKETQYF
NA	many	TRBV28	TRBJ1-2	TGTGCCAGCAGAGCTACAGGGATGGTATACGGCTACACCTTC	CASRATGMVYGYTF
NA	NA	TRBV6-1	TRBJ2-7	TGTGCCAGCAGGGGTGGGGGGACCTTTTACGAGCAGTACTTC	CASRGGGTFYEQYF
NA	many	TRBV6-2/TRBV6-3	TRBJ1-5	TGTGCCAGCAGTTCCCTGACAGGATCAGATAGCAATCAGCCCCAGCATTTT	CASSSLTGSDSNQPQHF
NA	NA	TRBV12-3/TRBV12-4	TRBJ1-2	TGTGCCAGCAGCCGATACCGTGGGACGGCTGGCTACACCTTC	CASSRYRGTAGYTF
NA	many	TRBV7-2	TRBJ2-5	TGTGCCAGCAGCTTCCGAAGGTACCAAGAGACCCAGTACTTC	CASSFRRYQETQYF
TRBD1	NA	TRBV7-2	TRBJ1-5	TGTGCCAGCAGTTCTTCACAGGGGGCGAATCAGCCCCAGCATTTT	CASSSSQGANQPQHF
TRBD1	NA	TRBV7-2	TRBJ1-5	TGTGCCAGCAGCTGGACAGGGGATCAGCCCCAGCATTTT	CASSWTGDQPQHF
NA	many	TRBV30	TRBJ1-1	TGTGCCTGGAGTGAGGATGGGGTGGCTGAAGCTTTCTTT	CAWSEDGVAEAFF
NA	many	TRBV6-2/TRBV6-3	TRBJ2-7	TGTGCCAGCGGTTACTCGAGGCCAGCCGAGCAGTACTTC	CASGYSRPAEQYF